This T cell receptor beta chain derives from a study of cytomegalovirus exposure and HLA in healthy donors. Findings and caveats of the study: The finding came from a later analysis; first-cohort TCR clusters tended to co-occur in the roughly 120 validation repertoires.

This CDR3 is 13 amino acids long. Trimming took off 0 bases at V and 3 bases at J, with 7 bases between the two ends. Germline CDR1 SGHRS, CDR2 YFSETQ. On this clone itself: The antigen is unknown.

Repertoires were generated with immunoSEQ multiplex PCR, while TCRdb's copy carries only in-frame clones and drops some. The data show 150,000 to 180,000 clones, with 65% to 90% seen just once and under 25% held by the top ten. The V and J genes are TRBV5-1 and TRBJ2-7; D unclear. Material: PBMCs. The sequence was obtained from a man between 18 and 35 years old in good health and CMV-seropositive. The chain's CDR3 is CASSLGKSYEQYF. The DNA of the CDR3 is TGCGCCAGCAGCTTGGGAAAGAGCTACGAGCAGTACTTC.